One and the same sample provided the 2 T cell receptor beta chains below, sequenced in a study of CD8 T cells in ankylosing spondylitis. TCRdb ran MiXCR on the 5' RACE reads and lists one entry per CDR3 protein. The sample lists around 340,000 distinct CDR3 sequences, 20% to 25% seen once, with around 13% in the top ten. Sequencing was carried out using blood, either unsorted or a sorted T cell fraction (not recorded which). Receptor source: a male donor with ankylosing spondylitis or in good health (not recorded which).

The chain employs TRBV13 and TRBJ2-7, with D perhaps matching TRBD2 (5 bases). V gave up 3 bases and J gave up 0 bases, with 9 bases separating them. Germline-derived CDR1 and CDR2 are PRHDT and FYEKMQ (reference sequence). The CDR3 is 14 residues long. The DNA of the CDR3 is TGTGCCAGCAGCTTGAGGGCGAGCTCCTACGAGCAGTACTTC. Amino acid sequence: CASSLRASSYEQYF.

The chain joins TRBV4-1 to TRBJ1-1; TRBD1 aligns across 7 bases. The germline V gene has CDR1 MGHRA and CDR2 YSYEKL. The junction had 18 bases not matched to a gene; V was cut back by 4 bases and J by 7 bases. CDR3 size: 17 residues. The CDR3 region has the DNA TGCGCCAGCAGCCGAGAACAGGGGCTGCCAATGGCGGGTGAAGCTTTCTTT. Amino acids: CASSREQGLPMAGEAFF.